These 18 T cell receptor beta chains were all obtained from the same sample, sequenced in a study of cytomegalovirus exposure and HLA in healthy donors. The protocol was immunoSEQ multiplex PCR, while the TCRdb copy is restricted to in-frame clones and leaves out a portion. The sample has fewer than 120,000 clones; approximately 89% are singletons. Sequencing was done on a sample of PBMCs. Every receptor here comes from a woman in her late teens or twenties in good health and CMV-seronegative.

V is TRBV2 and J is TRBJ2-1; 9 bases are shared with TRBD1. This CDR3 is built from 15 residues. Germline V lookup: CDR1 SNHLY, CDR2 FYNNEI. The V and J ends lost 5 bases and 4 bases, in that order; junction bases with no gene match: 6. In DNA form, the CDR3 reads TGTGCCAGCAGTACGGGACAGGGAATTTACAATGAGCAGTTCTTC. The encoded protein is CASSTGQGIYNEQFF.

This clone was observed a single time. The CDR3 region is CASTRERSGANVLTF. The CDR3 bases are TGTGCCAGCACCAGGGAACGGAGTGGGGCCAACGTCCTGACTTTC. The chain carries TRBV2 and TRBJ2-6, with a weak D call TRBD1 (5 bases). Germline V CDR1 and CDR2: SNHLY, FYNNEI. The CDR3 runs 15 residues. Trimming took off 7 bases at V and 3 bases at J, with 13 bases between the two ends.

This clone was seen a few times. The rearrangement uses TRBV7-3 and TRBJ2-7; the match to TRBD2 covers 12 bases. In germline, CDR1 is SGHTA, CDR2 FQGTGA. The J segment lost 3 bases and the V segment lost 1 base, leaving 1 base of the junction unmatched. This CDR3 is 15 amino acids long. CDR3 in amino acids: CASSLMGLAGYEQYF. The CDR3 coding sequence is TGTGCCAGCAGCTTAATGGGACTAGCGGGCTACGAGCAGTACTTC.

Notes on this clone: Other nucleotide sequences from this sample produce the same CDR3. This chain joins TRBV5-4 and TRBJ1-4; 9 positions match TRBD1. The ends lost 0 bases at V and 5 bases at J; junction bases unmatched: 2. CDR1 SGHNT and CDR2 YYREEE come from the germline V gene (reference sequence). The CDR3 sequence is 15 residues long. The CDR3 loop reads CASSLGGTGNEKLFF. The CDR3 DNA reads TGTGCCAGCAGCTTGGGTGGGACAGGGAATGAAAAACTGTTTTTT. The full variable domain, in which reference TRBV5-4 and TRBJ1-4 provide the parts outside the CDR3, is ETGVTQSPTHLIKTRGQQVTLRCSSQSGHNTVSWYQQALGQGPQFIFQYYREEENGRGNFPPRFSGLQFPNYSSELNVNALELDDSALYLCASSLGGTGNEKLFFGSGTQLSVL.

V is TRBV5-6 and J is TRBJ1-4; 7 bases are shared with TRBD1. The J segment lost 6 bases and the V segment lost 2 bases, leaving 4 bases of the junction unmatched. Looked up from germline, CDR1 is SGHDT and CDR2 is YYEEEE. CDR3 length: 14 amino acids. CDR3 bases: TGTGCCAGCAGCTTCAGGGGGATATATGAAAAACTGTTTTTT. Encoded protein: CASSFRGIYEKLFF.

V and J are TRBV4-3 and TRBJ2-7; D not certain. There are 14 residues in the CDR3. Germline V CDR1 and CDR2: LGHNA, YSLEER. Trimming left V 1 base short and J 2 bases short, with 9 bases between. CDR3 residues: CASSQANFPYEQYF. CDR3 bases: TGCGCCAGCAGCCAAGCTAACTTTCCCTACGAGCAGTACTTC.

In its sample, this clone was seen once. This chain links TRBV18 with TRBJ2-7, with 12 bases matching TRBD1. The CDR3 is made up of 16 amino acids. V trimming: 2 bases; J trimming: 4 bases; junction bases outside the gene matches: 6. Germline loops: CDR1 KGHSH, CDR2 LQKENI. The CDR3 loop reads CASSPRGTGGRYEQYF. The CDR3 DNA follows: TGTGCCAGCTCACCAAGGGGGACAGGGGGCAGGTACGAGCAGTACTTC.

The chain has TRBV4-3 and TRBJ2-1; a weak D match, TRBD2 (6 bases). Per the germline V gene, CDR1 is LGHNA and CDR2 is YSLEER. The germline V and J ends were trimmed by 0 bases and 7 bases, with 19 bases remaining between them. This CDR3 region has 17 residues. This CDR3 is CASSQDQTSRVGNEQFF. For the CDR3, the DNA is TGCGCCAGCAGCCAAGATCAAACTAGCAGGGTAGGAAATGAGCAGTTCTTC.

A few counts support this clone. CDR3 DNA sequence: TGTGCCACCAGCGGGACCGGACAGGGAGGCTACGAGCAGTACTTC. Its protein product is CATSGTGQGGYEQYF. V is TRBV15 and J is TRBJ2-7; TRBD1 matches 8 bases. J was trimmed by 3 bases and V by 5 bases; bases with no gene match: 9. Germline V gene lookup returns CDR1 LNHNV and CDR2 YYDKDF (reference sequence). The CDR3 is 15 amino acids. Together with reference TRBV15 and TRBJ2-7, the CDR3 gives the full variable domain: DAMVIQNPRYQVTQFGKPVTLSCSQTLNHNVMYWYQQKSSQAPKLLFHYYDKDFNNEADTPDNFQSRRPNTSFCFLDIRSPGLGDTAMYLCATSGTGQGGYEQYFGPGTRLTVT.

This chain links TRBV7-2 with TRBJ2-3; a weak D match, TRBD1 (5 bases). The V gene lost 1 base and the J gene lost 2 bases, with 10 bases spanning the gap. This CDR3 region has 15 residues. CDR1 and CDR2 from the germline V gene are SGHTA and FQGNSA. This CDR3 reads CASSLGGSVTDTQYF. In DNA, the CDR3 is TGTGCCAGCAGCTTAGGGGGCAGCGTCACAGATACGCAGTATTTT.

V is TRBV4-1 and J is TRBJ2-5; the match to TRBD2 covers 15 bases. The CDR3 loop spans 15 amino acids. Trimming took 4 bases from V and 4 from J; bases not matched to a gene: 1. Germline V gene sequence: CDR1 MGHRA, CDR2 YSYEKL. Here the CDR3 reads CASSRTSGGGETQYF. DNA for the CDR3: TGCGCCAGCAGCCGGACTAGCGGGGGGGGAGAGACCCAGTACTTC.

The chain combines TRBV28 with TRBJ2-5, with D possibly matching TRBD1 (7 bases). V lost 7 bases to trimming and J lost 3 bases, with 12 bases between them. The CDR3 runs 13 residues. Germline V gene lookup returns CDR1 MDHEN and CDR2 SYDVKM. CDR3 region: CASNPGGKETQYF. Here the CDR3 DNA reads TGTGCCAGCAACCCAGGGGGGAAAGAGACCCAGTACTTC.

J is TRBJ1-4 and V is TRBV5-1; D gene uncertain. CDR1 and CDR2 from the germline V gene are SGHRS and YFSETQ. The CDR3 runs to 13 residues. Trimming took 4 bases from V and 3 from J, leaving 7 bases between them. Here the CDR3 reads CASSGEANEKLFF. DNA of the CDR3: TGCGCCAGCAGCGGGGAGGCTAATGAAAAACTGTTTTTT. The full variable domain, completed using reference TRBV5-1 and TRBJ1-4, is KAGVTQTPRYLIKTRGQQVTLSCSPISGHRSVSWYQQTPGQGLQFLFEYFSETQRNKGNFPGRFSGRQFSNSRSEMNVSTLELGDSALYLCASSGEANEKLFFGSGTQLSVL.

The chain recombines TRBV2 with TRBJ1-3, with 8 bases fitting TRBD1. The CDR3 extends over 13 amino acids. V shed 4 bases and J 4 bases; nucleotides not matched to a gene: 0. CDR1 and CDR2 from the germline V gene are SNHLY and FYNNEI. The DNA of the CDR3 is TGTGCCAGCAGTGGGGACAGGGGAAACACCATATATTTT. It specifies CASSGDRGNTIYF.

The CDR3 is CASSFEVLFYGYTF. CDR3 nucleotide sequence: TGTGCCAGCAGCTTCGAGGTCCTTTTCTATGGCTACACCTTC. The chain has TRBV7-9 and TRBJ1-2; D is ambiguous. The germline V gene has CDR1 SEHNR and CDR2 FQNEAQ (reference sequence). Deletions cut 3 bases from V and 4 bases from J, with 12 bases between. The CDR3 sequence is 14 residues long.

The chain is built from TRBV6-6 and TRBJ1-4; D is possibly TRBD1 (5 bases). Germline V CDR1 and CDR2: MNHNY, SVGAGI (reference sequence). With 6 bases removed from V and 4 bases from J, the gap between germline ends came to 9 bases. The CDR3 has 13 residues. CDR3 in DNA: TGTGCCAGCAGAGGGGATTTTAATGAAAAACTGTTTTTT. This gives the protein CASRGDFNEKLFF.

The chain couples TRBV4-3 to TRBJ2-7, with TRBD2 identical over 9 bases. Germline V gives CDR1 LGHNA, CDR2 YSLEER. The V and J ends lost 0 bases and 6 bases, in that order; junction bases with no gene match: 3. This CDR3 has 14 residues. CDR3 protein: CASSQDPAGGEQYF. CDR3 DNA sequence: TGCGCCAGCAGCCAAGATCCAGCGGGAGGCGAGCAGTACTTC.

The gene calls are TRBV21-1 and TRBJ1-3; the table assigns TRBD1, which was not confirmed against the DNA. TRBV21-1 is given as a pseudogene. The CDR3 has 16 amino acids. The CDR3 coding sequence is TGTGCCAGCAGCAAATGTGGTGGGGGCTTTGGAAACACCATATATTTT. It specifies CASSKCGGGFGNTIYF.